This T cell receptor beta chain was sequenced during a study of identical twins. Findings of the study overall: Memory repertoires lacked the insertion deficit that abundant cord blood beta clonotypes showed. Diverse VJ usage suggested most zero-insertion clonotypes were not invariant T cells.

About this clonotype itself: Its cognate antigen is unknown.

This CDR3 is 11 amino acids long. CDR1 is LGHNT and CDR2 is FRNRAP in the germline V gene. Trimming pared 5 bases from V and 9 bases from J, leaving 8 bases between. Template switching added a universal primer site, and cDNA bore unique molecular identifiers. TCRdb re-derived calls from the 5' RACE reads in MiXCR, one entry per CDR3 protein. The table records 450,000 to 600,000 distinct CDR3 sequences, around 20% of them present only once. Donors uniformly comprised healthy Caucasians. A further study also used this sample, focusing on yellow fever vaccine responses in identical twins.

This chain connects TRBV12-5 to TRBJ2-1; D gene ambiguous. Sample: CD4+ T cells sorted from blood. The clonotype was recovered from a young woman in good health. The CDR3 loop reads CASGTTTEQFF. The CDR3 DNA reads TGTGCTAGTGGTACGACCACTGAGCAGTTCTTC.